This is a list of T cell receptor beta chains from one sample in a study of graft-versus-host responses after intestinal transplantation. Sequencing used immunoSEQ multiplex PCR; TCRdb keeps in-frame clones, though not all of them. The table includes about 73,000 clones, around 89% detected once. These receptors' antigens are unknown. The sequencing here drew on unstimulated CD8+ T cells sorted from spleen or lymph node cells, taken before transplant. The receptor set was obtained from a human donor who was the organ donor for an intestinal transplant. The CDR3 runs from the conserved cysteine through the conserved F or W. The D gene is left open where the match is weak. A clone size is listed for some rows: how often the clone was seen (once, few, many), or a class if it is expanded.

d_call	clone_size	v_call	j_call	cdr3_nt	cdr3_aa
NA	NA	TRBV6-5	TRBJ1-3	TGTGCCAGCAGTTATTCCCTGGGCAGATCTGGAAACACCATATATTTT	CASSYSLGRSGNTIYF
NA	NA	TRBV28	TRBJ2-2	TGTGCCAGCAGTTCCGGGACCCGGGAGACCGGGGAGCTGTTTTTT	CASSSGTRETGELFF
NA	NA	TRBV4-1	TRBJ2-1	TGCGCCAGCAGCCCAGGGGGGAATGAGCAGTTCTTC	CASSPGGNEQFF
NA	NA	TRBV9	TRBJ1-2	TGTGCCAGCAGCGTAGACCGGGCCTGGGGGGTAGCTAACTATGGCTACACCTTC	CASSVDRAWGVANYGYTF
TRBD1	few	TRBV6-1	TRBJ1-6	TGTGCCGTCCGAGACAGGGGGGGATCACCCCTCCACTTT	CAVRDRGGSPLHF
TRBD1	NA	TRBV28	TRBJ2-6	TGTGCCAGCAGTCCTGCCTTGGACAGGGGTAACCCTGGGGCCAACGTCCTGACTTTC	CASSPALDRGNPGANVLTF
NA	once	TRBV19	TRBJ2-2	TGTGCCAGTAGTCCCTCGGGGGAGCTGTTTTTT	CASSPSGELFF
NA	NA	TRBV5-6	TRBJ1-1	TGTGCCAGCAGCTTTTCGGGAACTGAAGCTTTCTTT	CASSFSGTEAFF
TRBD1	NA	TRBV2	TRBJ1-2	TGTGCCAGCAGTGAAGGGACAGGTCCCTGGGGCTACACCTTC	CASSEGTGPWGYTF
TRBD2	few	TRBV6-1	TRBJ2-5	TGTGCCAGCAGTGAAAGTTGGGAGGGAGAGACCCAGTACTTC	CASSESWEGETQYF
NA	NA	TRBV29-1	TRBJ1-2	TGCAGCGTTGGGTTAGGAGACTATGGCTACACCTTC	CSVGLGDYGYTF